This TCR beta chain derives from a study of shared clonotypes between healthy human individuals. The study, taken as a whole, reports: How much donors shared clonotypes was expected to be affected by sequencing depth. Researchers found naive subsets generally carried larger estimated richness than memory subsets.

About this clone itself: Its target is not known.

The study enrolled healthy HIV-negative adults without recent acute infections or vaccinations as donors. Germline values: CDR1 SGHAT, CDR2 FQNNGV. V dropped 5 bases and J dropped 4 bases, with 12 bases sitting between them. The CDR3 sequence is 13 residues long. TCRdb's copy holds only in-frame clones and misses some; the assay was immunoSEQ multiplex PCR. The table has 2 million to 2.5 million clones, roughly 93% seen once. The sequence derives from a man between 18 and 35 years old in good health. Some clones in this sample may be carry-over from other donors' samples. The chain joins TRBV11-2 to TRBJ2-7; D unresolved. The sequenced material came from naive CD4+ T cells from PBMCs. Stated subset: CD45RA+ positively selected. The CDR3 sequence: CASSPGRWYEQYF. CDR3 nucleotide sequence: TGTGCCAGCAGCCCTGGGCGGTGGTACGAGCAGTACTTC.